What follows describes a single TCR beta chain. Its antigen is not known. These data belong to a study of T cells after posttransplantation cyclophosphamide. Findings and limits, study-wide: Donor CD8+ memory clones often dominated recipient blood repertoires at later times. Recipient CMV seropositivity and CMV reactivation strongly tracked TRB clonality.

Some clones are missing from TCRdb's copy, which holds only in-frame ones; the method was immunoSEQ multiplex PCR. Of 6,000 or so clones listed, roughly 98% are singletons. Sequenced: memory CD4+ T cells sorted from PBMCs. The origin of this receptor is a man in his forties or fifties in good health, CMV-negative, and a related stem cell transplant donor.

DNA for the CDR3: TGTGCCAGCAGTCAAGGGACTAGCGGGAGGGCGAGTTGGGTCTACGAGCAGTACTTC. Its translation: CASSQGTSGRASWVYEQYF. V and J are TRBV6-1 and TRBJ2-5, with 16 bases fitting TRBD2. The tail of the sequence fits TRBJ2-7 better, so the J call may be wrong. From germline, CDR1 is MNHNS and CDR2 SASEGT. There are 19 residues in the CDR3.